This TCR beta chain is from a study of cytomegalovirus exposure and HLA in healthy donors. The V end lost 5 bases, the J end lost 5 bases, and 9 bases lay between the germline ends. The CDR3 totals 13 residues. Germline assignment: CDR1 SEHNR and CDR2 FQNEAQ (reference sequence). The count of this clone is one. The antigen remains unidentified. PCR employed 60 Vbeta and 13 Jbeta primers. Repertoires were generated with immunoSEQ multiplex PCR, while TCRdb's copy carries only in-frame clones and drops some. This table holds over 85,000 clones, about 67% found once. Whole-study findings and limits: The authors excluded some V segments, including TRBV6-2 and TRBV6-3, as indistinguishable. Both high specificity and high sensitivity reportedly marked the classifier's diagnosis of cytomegalovirus status. In vitro experiments confirmed that three CMV-associated chains were specific for CMV antigens. A previous analysis found most TCR beta V segments productive roughly 87% or roughly 30% of the time.

The V gene is TRBV7-9, the J gene TRBJ2-2, with a possible D match to TRBD1 (5 bases). The sample comprised PBMCs. The sequence derives from a man between 25 and 39 years old in good health and CMV-seronegative. The CDR3: CASSQGVTGELFF. The CDR3 DNA is TGTGCCAGCAGCCAAGGGGTGACCGGGGAGCTGTTTTTT.